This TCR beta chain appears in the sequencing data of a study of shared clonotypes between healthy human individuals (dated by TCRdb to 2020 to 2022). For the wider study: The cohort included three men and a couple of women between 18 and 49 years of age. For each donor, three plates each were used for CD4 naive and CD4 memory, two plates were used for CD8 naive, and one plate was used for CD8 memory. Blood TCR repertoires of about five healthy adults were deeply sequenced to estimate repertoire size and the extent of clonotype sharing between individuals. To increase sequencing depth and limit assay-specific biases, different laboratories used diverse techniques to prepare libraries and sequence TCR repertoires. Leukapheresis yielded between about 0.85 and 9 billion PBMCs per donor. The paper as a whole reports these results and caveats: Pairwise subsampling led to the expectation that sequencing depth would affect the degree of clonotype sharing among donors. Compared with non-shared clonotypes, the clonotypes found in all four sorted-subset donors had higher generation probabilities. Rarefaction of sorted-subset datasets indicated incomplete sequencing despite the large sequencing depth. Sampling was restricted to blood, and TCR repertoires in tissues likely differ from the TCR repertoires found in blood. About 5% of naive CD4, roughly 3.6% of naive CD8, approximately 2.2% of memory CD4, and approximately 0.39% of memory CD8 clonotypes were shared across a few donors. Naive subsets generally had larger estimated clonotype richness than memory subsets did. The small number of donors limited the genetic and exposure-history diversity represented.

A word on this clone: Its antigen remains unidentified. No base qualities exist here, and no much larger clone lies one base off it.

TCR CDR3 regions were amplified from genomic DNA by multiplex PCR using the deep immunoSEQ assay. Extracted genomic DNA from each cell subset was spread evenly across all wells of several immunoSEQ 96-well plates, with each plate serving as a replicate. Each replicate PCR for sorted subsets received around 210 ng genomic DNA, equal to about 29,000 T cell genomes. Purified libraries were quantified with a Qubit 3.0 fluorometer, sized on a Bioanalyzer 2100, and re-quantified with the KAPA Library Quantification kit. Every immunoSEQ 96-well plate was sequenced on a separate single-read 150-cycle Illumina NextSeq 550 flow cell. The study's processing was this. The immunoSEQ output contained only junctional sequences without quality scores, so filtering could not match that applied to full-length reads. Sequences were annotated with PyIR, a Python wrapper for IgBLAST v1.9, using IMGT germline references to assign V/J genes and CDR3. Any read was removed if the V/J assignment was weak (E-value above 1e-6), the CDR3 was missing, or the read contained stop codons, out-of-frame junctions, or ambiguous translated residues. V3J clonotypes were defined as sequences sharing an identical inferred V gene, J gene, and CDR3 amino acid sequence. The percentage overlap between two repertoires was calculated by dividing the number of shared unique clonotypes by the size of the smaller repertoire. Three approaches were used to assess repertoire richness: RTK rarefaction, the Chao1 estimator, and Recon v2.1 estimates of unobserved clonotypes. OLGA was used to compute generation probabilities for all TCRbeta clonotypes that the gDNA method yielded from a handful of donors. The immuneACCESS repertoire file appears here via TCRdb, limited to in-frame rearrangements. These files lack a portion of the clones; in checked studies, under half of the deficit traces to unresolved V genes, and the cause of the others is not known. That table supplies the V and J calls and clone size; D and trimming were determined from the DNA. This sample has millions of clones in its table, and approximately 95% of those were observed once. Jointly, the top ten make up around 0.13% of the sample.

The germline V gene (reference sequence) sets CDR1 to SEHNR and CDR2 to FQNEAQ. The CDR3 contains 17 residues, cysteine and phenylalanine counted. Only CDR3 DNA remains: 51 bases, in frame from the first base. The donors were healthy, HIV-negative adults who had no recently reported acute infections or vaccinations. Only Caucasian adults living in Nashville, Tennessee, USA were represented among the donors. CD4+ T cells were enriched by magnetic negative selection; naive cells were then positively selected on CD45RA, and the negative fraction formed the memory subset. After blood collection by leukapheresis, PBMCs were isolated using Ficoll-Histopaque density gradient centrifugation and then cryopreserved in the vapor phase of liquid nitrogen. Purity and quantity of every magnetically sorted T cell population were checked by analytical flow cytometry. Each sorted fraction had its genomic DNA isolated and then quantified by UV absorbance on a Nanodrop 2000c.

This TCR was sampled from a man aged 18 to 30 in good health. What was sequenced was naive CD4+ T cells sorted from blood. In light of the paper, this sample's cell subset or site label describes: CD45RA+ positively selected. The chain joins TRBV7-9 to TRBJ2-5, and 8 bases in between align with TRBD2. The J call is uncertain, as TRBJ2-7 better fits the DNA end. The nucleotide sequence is TGTGCCAGCAGCACAGCGGGGGTTATGGCTACCGACTACGAGCAGTACTTC. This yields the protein CASSTAGVMATDYEQYF.